The 21 T cell receptor beta chains below all came from one sample that was sequenced in a study of T cell responses to AZD1222 COVID-19 vaccine. Libraries were prepared by immunoSEQ multiplex PCR; TCRdb keeps only in-frame clonotypes and omits some of them. The profile shows some 140,000 clones, about nine tenths of them singletons. Material: peripheral blood, obtained on day 0 of MenACWY control vaccination. The receptors were gathered from an adult in good health.

The chain couples TRBV6-2 or TRBV6-3 to TRBJ1-1; no clear D gene. The CDR3 sequence is 16 residues long. Germline CDR1 MNHEY, CDR2 SVGEGT. Trimming cost V 4 bases and J 3 bases, with 18 bases left between them. The chain's CDR3 is CASSFIRTATYTEAFF. The DNA of the CDR3 is TGTGCCAGCAGTTTCATCCGGACCGCCACGTACACTGAAGCTTTCTTT.

V and J are TRBV11-3 and TRBJ2-3; TRBD1 matches at 8 bases. V lost 5 bases and J lost 0; bases outside the gene matches: 4. Germline CDR1 is SGHNT and CDR2 is YENEEA. The CDR3 extends over 15 amino acids. Here the CDR3 reads CASSPRTGSTDTQYF. The DNA for the CDR3 is TGTGCCAGCAGCCCAAGGACAGGGAGCACAGATACGCAGTATTTT.

The V and J genes are TRBV3-1 (or the pseudogene TRBV3-2) and TRBJ2-5; D is ambiguous. Trimming removed 1 base from V and 4 bases from J, with 7 bases in between. Germline lookup yields CDR1 LGHDT and CDR2 YNNKEL (reference sequence). The CDR3 contains 13 residues. The CDR3 DNA reads TGTGCCAGCAGCCAAGCGGGCGTAGAGACCCAGTACTTC. Protein sequence: CASSQAGVETQYF.

The chain combines TRBV28 with TRBJ1-1; no reliable D call. Germline V gives CDR1 MDHEN, CDR2 SYDVKM. The CDR3 runs 13 residues. V lost 4 bases and J 2 bases, leaving 8 bases between the germline ends. DNA for the CDR3: TGTGCCAGCAGTTCCCACACCAACACTGAAGCTTTCTTT. Its translation is CASSSHTNTEAFF.

This clone turned up a few times. V and J are TRBV10-3 and TRBJ2-3, with D hard to call. The CDR3 totals 12 residues. CDR1 ENHRY and CDR2 SYGVKD come from the germline V gene. V lost 4 bases and J 3 bases, leaving 5 bases between the germline ends. CDR3 nucleotide sequence: TGTGCCATCAGTGGGGAAACAGATACGCAGTATTTT. Translating it yields CAISGETDTQYF.

The chain has TRBV6-5 and TRBJ2-7, with D perhaps TRBD1 or TRBD2 (5 bases each). CDR3 length equals 13 residues. The germline V gene encodes CDR1 MNHEY and CDR2 SVGAGI. V gave up 6 bases and J gave up 2 bases, with 11 bases separating them. The CDR3, as DNA: TGTGCCAGCAGCCCACTAGGGGCCTACGAGCAGTACGTC. It translates to CASSPLGAYEQYV.

The V and J genes are TRBV15 and TRBJ2-1; 10 nucleotides line up with TRBD2. The germline V gene encodes CDR1 LNHNV and CDR2 YYDKDF (reference sequence). The CDR3 is 14 residues long. With 2 bases clipped from V and 9 bases from J, the junction kept 4 bases outside the gene matches. This CDR3 is CATSRQTSGFEQFF. Here the CDR3 DNA reads TGTGCCACCAGCAGACAGACTAGCGGGTTTGAGCAGTTCTTC.

V is TRBV4-1 and J is TRBJ2-1; TRBD2 agrees at 10 bases. CDR1 and CDR2 (germline): MGHRA, YSYEKL. The CDR3 sequence is 17 residues long. V lost 3 bases to trimming and J lost 1 base; unmatched junction nucleotides: 6. CDR3 region: CASSHDLAGGSYNEQFF. CDR3 nucleotides: TGCGCCAGCAGCCACGACTTAGCGGGGGGTTCCTACAATGAGCAGTTCTTC.

This chain connects TRBV3-1 (or the pseudogene TRBV3-2) to TRBJ1-2; a weak D match, TRBD1 (5 bases). The length of the CDR3 is 14 residues. Trimming pared 4 bases from V and 0 bases from J, leaving 9 bases between. Germline V gene lookup returns CDR1 LGHDT and CDR2 YNNKEL (reference sequence). The CDR3 DNA follows: TGTGCCAGCAGCCCCAGGGCCTCTAACTATGGCTACACCTTC. It specifies CASSPRASNYGYTF.

The chain has TRBV27 and TRBJ2-4; D perhaps matches TRBD1 (6 bases). Germline values: CDR1 MNHEY, CDR2 SMNVEV (reference sequence). CDR3 length equals 16 residues. V was pared by 7 bases and J by 0 bases, with 16 bases between. CDR3 bases: TGTGCCAGCACCCCGACAGGAGGCTTAGCCAAAAACATTCAGTACTTC. Amino acid sequence: CASTPTGGLAKNIQYF.

The DNA of the CDR3 is TGTGCCCGCTTTTTATCGGGGCGCCCGGGGGGGAGGGAGCAGTACTTC. Translated, it gives CARFLSGRPGGREQYF. The chain recombines TRBV27 with TRBJ2-7; 8 bases are shared with TRBD2. CDR3 length: 16 amino acids. Germline V CDR1 and CDR2: MNHEY, SMNVEV (reference sequence). V was pared by 11 bases and J by 7 bases, with 22 bases of the junction left unmatched.

The chain recombines TRBV6-2 or TRBV6-3 with TRBJ1-2; D is perhaps TRBD1 (5 bases). CDR3 length equals 19 residues. Germline V gives CDR1 MNHEY, CDR2 SVGEGT. V lost 6 bases to trimming and J lost 6 bases, with 32 bases between them. The CDR3 loop reads CASSYRRLTRDGITDGYTF. CDR3 coding DNA: TGTGCCAGCAGCTATCGCCGATTAACCCGGGACGGGATTACGGATGGCTACACCTTC.

This chain joins TRBV28 and TRBJ2-1; the match to TRBD1 covers 9 bases. The CDR3 loop spans 17 amino acids. V shed 4 bases, J shed 1 base, and the junction held 8 bases outside the gene matches. CDR1 and CDR2 (germline): MDHEN, SYDVKM. CDR3 loop: CASSSLLDRGSYNEQFF. In nucleotides, the CDR3 is TGTGCCAGCAGTTCGCTTCTCGACAGGGGGTCCTACAATGAGCAGTTCTTC.

The V gene is TRBV28, the J gene TRBJ2-7, with 9 positions matching TRBD2. V shed 5 bases, J shed 0 bases, and the junction held 14 bases outside the gene matches. The CDR3 is 18 residues long. From germline, CDR1 is MDHEN and CDR2 SYDVKM. The CDR3, as DNA: TGTGCCAGCAGTCTCCCCGGGGTAGCGGGGGATAGCTCCTACGAGCAGTACGTC. Amino acids: CASSLPGVAGDSSYEQYV.

The chain recombines TRBV11-2 with TRBJ2-1; D tentatively reads TRBD1 or TRBD2 (5 bases each). Between the trimmed V and J ends, which lost 5 bases and 5 bases, there was a span of 10 bases. The germline V gene has CDR1 SGHAT and CDR2 FQNNGV. The CDR3 runs 13 residues. The CDR3 region has the DNA TGTGCCAGCAGCCGGGGACGGAACAATGAGCAGTTCTTC. This encodes CASSRGRNNEQFF.

This sequence joins TRBV2 and TRBJ2-2, with TRBD2 matching over 13 bases. The CDR3 has 17 residues. CDR1 is SNHLY and CDR2 is FYNNEI in the germline V gene. V lost 5 bases, J lost 4 bases, and 7 bases stayed unmatched. CDR3 sequence: CASSPRTSGGLTGELFF. The CDR3 DNA reads TGTGCCAGCAGTCCGCGGACTAGCGGGGGCCTCACCGGGGAGCTGTTTTTT.

This sequence joins TRBV4-1 and TRBJ1-1; no firm D call. Trimming removed 4 bases at V and 2 bases at J, with 5 bases between. Germline V gives CDR1 MGHRA, CDR2 YSYEKL. The CDR3 length is 12 residues. The CDR3 DNA reads as TGCGCCAGCAGCCCCAGCAACACTGAAGCTTTCTTT. Its translation: CASSPSNTEAFF.

The V gene is TRBV5-4, the J gene TRBJ2-1, with a possible D match to TRBD2 (6 bases). The length of the CDR3 is 17 residues. Germline CDR1 SGHNT, CDR2 YYREEE (reference sequence). Trimming pared 6 bases from V and 8 bases from J, leaving 27 bases between. The chain's CDR3 is CASTIAVARGYFDEQFF. In DNA form, the CDR3 reads TGTGCCAGCACCATTGCGGTGGCGCGGGGATATTTCGATGAGCAGTTCTTC.

The chain employs TRBV2 and TRBJ1-2; the D is unclear. CDR1 is SNHLY and CDR2 is FYNNEI in the germline V gene. V lost 3 bases and J lost 3, with 8 bases in between. The CDR3 is 13 residues long. The CDR3, as DNA: TGTGCCAGCAGTGAGTCACAGTACTATGGCTACACCTTC. Protein sequence: CASSESQYYGYTF.

This chain connects TRBV27 to TRBJ1-2; D is uncertain. CDR1 is MNHEY, CDR2 SMNVEV, per germline (reference sequence). The length of the CDR3 is 14 residues. V was trimmed by 6 bases and J by 2 bases, leaving 13 bases between them. The CDR3 nucleotides read TGTGCCAGCAGCCCCATGGGGATCAACTATGGCTACACCTTC. This encodes CASSPMGINYGYTF.

V usage is TRBV5-1 and J usage is TRBJ1-1, with D perhaps matching TRBD1 (6 bases). This CDR3 is built from 14 residues. The V and J ends lost 4 bases and 2 bases respectively, with 12 bases between them. Germline-derived CDR1 and CDR2 are SGHRS and YFSETQ. CDR3 protein: CASSPGQANTEAFF. The CDR3 coding sequence is TGCGCCAGCAGCCCGGGACAAGCAAACACTGAAGCTTTCTTT.